The T cell receptor (beta chain) under discussion was sequenced for a study of T cell responses to AZD1222 COVID-19 vaccine. Study-level results: No day 14 peak samples; only post-peak repertoires were characterized. Researchers report vaccine-associated CD4 TCRs spanning spike, with dominance at 160-218 and 743-854.

A few counts support this clone. Its antigen is not known. The CDR3 contains 15 residues. The germline V and J ends were trimmed by 0 bases and 11 bases, with 17 bases remaining between them. Looked up from germline, CDR1 is LNHDA and CDR2 is SQIVND (reference sequence). Profiled with immunoSEQ multiplex PCR; TCRdb holds only in-frame clones, not every one. Of more than 85,000 clones listed, roughly nine tenths are singletons. This chain connects TRBV19 to TRBJ1-5; perhaps TRBD1 as D (5 bases). The TCR comes from an adult in good health. The sequences come from peripheral blood, collected on day 0 of AZD1222 vaccination. CDR3 region: CASSIDAAGRSSQHF. The CDR3 coding sequence is TGTGCCAGTAGTATAGATGCGGCAGGGCGGTCCTCCCAGCATTTT.